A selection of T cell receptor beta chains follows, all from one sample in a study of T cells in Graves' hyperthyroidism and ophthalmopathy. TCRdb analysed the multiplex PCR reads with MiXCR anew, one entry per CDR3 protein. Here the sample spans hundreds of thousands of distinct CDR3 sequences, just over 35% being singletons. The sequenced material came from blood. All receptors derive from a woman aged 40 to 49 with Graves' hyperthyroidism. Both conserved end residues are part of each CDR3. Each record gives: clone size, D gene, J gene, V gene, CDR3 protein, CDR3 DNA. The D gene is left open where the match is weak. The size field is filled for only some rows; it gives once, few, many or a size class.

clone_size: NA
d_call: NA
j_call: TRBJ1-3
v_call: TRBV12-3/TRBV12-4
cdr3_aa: CASSQRGVSDSGNTIYF
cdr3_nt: TGTGCCAGCAGCCAACGGGGAGTATCCGACTCTGGAAACACCATATATTTT

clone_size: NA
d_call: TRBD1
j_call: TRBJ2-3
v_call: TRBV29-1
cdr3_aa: CSVEAGQGSDTQYF
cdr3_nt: TGCAGCGTTGAAGCGGGACAGGGATCAGATACGCAGTATTTT

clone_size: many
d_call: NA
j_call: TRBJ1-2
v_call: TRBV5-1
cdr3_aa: CASSFRAAYSYGYTF
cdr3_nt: TGCGCCAGCAGCTTTAGGGCAGCATACTCCTATGGCTACACCTTC

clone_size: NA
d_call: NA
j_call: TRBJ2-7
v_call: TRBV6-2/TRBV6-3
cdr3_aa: CASIYRSGGTYEQYF
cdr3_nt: TGTGCCAGCATCTACAGGAGTGGAGGGACCTACGAGCAGTACTTC

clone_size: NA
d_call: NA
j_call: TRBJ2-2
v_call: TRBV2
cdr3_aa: CASSQGTSRGTGELFF
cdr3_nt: TGTGCCAGCAGCCAGGGGACCTCAAGGGGCACCGGGGAGCTGTTTTTT

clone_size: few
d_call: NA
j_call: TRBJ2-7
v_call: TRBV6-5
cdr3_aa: CASRRVSRSYEQYF
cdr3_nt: TGTGCCAGCAGAAGGGTTAGTCGGAGCTACGAGCAGTACTTC

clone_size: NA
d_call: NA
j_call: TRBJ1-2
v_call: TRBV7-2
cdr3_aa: CASSLSRDTRSYGYTF
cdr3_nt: TGTGCCAGCAGCTTAAGTCGGGACACCCGTTCCTATGGCTACACCTTC

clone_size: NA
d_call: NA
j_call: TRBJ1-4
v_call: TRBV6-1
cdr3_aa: CASSEGAFANEKLFF
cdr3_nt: TGTGCCAGCAGTGAGGGGGCGTTTGCTAATGAAAAACTGTTTTTT

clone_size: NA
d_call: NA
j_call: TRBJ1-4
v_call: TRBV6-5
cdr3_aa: CASSLLLLGGEKLFF
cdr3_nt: TGTGCCAGCAGTTTACTTCTGCTTGGGGGGGAAAAACTGTTTTTT

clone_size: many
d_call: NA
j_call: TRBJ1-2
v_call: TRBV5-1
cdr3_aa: CASSAGTKGYTF
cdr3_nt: TGCGCCAGCAGCGCCGGGACAAAAGGCTACACCTTC

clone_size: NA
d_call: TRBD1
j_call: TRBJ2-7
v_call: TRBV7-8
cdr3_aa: CANGQGNEQYF
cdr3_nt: TGTGCCAACGGACAGGGAAACGAGCAGTACTTC

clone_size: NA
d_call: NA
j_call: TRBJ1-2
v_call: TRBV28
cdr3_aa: CASRYKTYGYTF
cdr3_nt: TGTGCCAGCAGGTACAAAACTTATGGCTACACCTTC

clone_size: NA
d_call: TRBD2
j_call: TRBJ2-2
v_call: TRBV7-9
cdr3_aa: CASSSRTRGAGELFF
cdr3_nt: TGTGCCAGCAGCTCTAGGACTAGAGGGGCCGGGGAGCTGTTTTTT

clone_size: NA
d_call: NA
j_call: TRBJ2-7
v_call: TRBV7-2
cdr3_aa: CASSKEGQGSHEQYF
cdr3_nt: TGTGCCAGCAGCAAAGAGGGGCAGGGTAGCCACGAGCAGTACTTC

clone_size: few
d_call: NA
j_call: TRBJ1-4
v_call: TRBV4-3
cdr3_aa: CASSRLSGQGGEKLFF
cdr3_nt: TGCGCCAGCAGCCGCCTGTCGGGGCAGGGAGGTGAAAAACTGTTTTTT

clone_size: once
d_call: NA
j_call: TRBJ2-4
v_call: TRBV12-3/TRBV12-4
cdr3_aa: CASSSPKNIQYF
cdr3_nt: TGTGCCAGCAGTTCCCCTAAAAACATTCAGTACTTC

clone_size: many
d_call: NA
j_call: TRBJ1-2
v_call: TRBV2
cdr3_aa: CASRNREENYGYTF
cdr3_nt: TGTGCCAGCAGGAACAGGGAGGAGAACTATGGCTACACCTTC

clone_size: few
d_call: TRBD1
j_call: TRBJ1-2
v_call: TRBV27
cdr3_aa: CASREQGAVGGYTF
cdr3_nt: TGTGCCAGCAGGGAACAGGGGGCGGTGGGTGGCTACACCTTC

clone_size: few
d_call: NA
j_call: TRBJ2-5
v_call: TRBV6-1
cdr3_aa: CASTPGSGRETQYF
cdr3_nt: TGTGCCAGCACCCCAGGGTCGGGGAGAGAGACCCAGTACTTC

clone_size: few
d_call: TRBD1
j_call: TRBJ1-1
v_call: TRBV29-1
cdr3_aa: CSVGGQGLSHMNTEAFF
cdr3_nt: TGCAGCGTGGGAGGACAGGGACTTTCGCACATGAACACTGAAGCTTTCTTT

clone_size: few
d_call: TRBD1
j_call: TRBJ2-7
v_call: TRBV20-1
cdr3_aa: CSANRDSTYEQYF
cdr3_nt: TGCAGTGCAAACCGGGACAGCACCTACGAGCAGTACTTC

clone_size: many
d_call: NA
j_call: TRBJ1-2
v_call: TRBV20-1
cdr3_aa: CSARVWRGLDYGYTF
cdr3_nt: TGCAGTGCTAGAGTGTGGAGAGGGTTGGACTATGGCTACACCTTC

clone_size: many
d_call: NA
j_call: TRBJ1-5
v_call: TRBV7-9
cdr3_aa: CASSLGLRQPQHF
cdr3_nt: TGTGCCAGCAGCTTAGGGCTCAGGCAGCCCCAGCATTTT

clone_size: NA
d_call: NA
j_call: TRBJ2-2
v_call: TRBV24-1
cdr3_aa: CATSKDIPGTGELFF
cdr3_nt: TGTGCCACCAGTAAGGACATCCCAGGGACCGGGGAGCTGTTTTTT

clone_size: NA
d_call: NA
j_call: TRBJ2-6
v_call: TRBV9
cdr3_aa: CASSVKASGANVLTF
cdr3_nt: TGTGCCAGCAGCGTTAAGGCGTCTGGGGCCAACGTCCTGACTTTC

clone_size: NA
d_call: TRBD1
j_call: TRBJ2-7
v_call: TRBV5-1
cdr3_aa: CASSPGTGGIDEQYF
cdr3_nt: TGCGCCAGCAGCCCTGGGACAGGGGGTATCGACGAGCAGTACTTC

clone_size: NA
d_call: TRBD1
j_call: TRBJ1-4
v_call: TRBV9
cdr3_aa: CASSLDLWDRDEKLFF
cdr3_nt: TGTGCCAGCAGCCTAGACCTATGGGACAGGGATGAAAAACTGTTTTTT

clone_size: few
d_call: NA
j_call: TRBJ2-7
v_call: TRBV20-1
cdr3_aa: CSAREPGRAYEQYF
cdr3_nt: TGCAGTGCTAGAGAACCCGGCAGGGCCTACGAGCAGTACTTC

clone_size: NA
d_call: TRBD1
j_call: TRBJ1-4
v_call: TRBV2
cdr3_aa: CASSASQGAGEKLFF
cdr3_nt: TGTGCCAGCAGTGCCTCCCAGGGGGCAGGGGAAAAACTGTTTTTT

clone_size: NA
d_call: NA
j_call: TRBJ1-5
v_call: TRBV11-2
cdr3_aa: CASSLWGGEDQPQHF
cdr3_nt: TGTGCCAGCAGCTTATGGGGGGGGGAAGATCAGCCCCAGCATTTT